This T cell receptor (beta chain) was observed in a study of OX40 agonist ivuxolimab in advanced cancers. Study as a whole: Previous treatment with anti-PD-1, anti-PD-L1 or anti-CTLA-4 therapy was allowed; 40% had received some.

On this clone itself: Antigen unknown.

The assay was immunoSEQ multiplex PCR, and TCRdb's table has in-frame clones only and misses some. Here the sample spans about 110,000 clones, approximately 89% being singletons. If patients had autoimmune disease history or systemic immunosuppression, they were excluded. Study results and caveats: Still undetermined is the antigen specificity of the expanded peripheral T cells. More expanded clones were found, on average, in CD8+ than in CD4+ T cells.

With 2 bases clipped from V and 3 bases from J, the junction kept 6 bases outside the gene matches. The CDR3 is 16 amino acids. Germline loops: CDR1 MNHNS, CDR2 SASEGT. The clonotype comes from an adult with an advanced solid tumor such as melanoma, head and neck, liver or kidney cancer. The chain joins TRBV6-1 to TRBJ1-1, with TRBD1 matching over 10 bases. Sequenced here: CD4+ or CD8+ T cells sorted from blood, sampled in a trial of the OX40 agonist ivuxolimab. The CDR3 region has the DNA TGTGCCAGCAGTGAAAGGTGGACAGGGGGTTACACTGAAGCTTTCTTT. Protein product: CASSERWTGGYTEAFF.